The subject of this entry is one TCR beta chain. The antigen remains unidentified. The data are from a study of naive and memory T cell subsets. Cells stained for CD3, CD4, CD8, CD45RA, CD27 and viability were sorted into four CD45RA/CD27 subsets. Two oligonucleotides, mixed equimolar, formed the beta constant-region primer covering TRBC1 and TRBC2. Four rounds of PCR amplified the ligated cDNA using nested alpha and beta constant-region primers plus SP2. The cDNA 3' end received a ligated single-stranded oligonucleotide carrying the SP2 primer and a 12-nucleotide UMI. TCRdb independently ran MiXCR on the UMI-ligation and nested PCR reads; one entry per CDR3 protein. This sample carries 17,000 or so distinct CDR3 sequences, about 9% of them seen once, and the ten largest clones take 20% to 25%. The CDR3 extends over 15 amino acids. Germline-derived CDR1 and CDR2 are ENHRY and SYGVKD. With 7 bases removed from V and 2 bases from J, the gap between germline ends came to 16 bases.

Findings of the study overall: There was no ground truth to check naive and memory subset results.

The source is a human donor in good health. Sequences were obtained from central memory CD8+ T cells from blood. The chain has TRBV10-3 and TRBJ2-3; possible D gene TRBD2, 6 bases. For the CDR3, the DNA is TGTGCCATCAAAGTGGACGCGGGACTCACAGATACGCAGTATTTT. Protein sequence: CAIKVDAGLTDTQYF.